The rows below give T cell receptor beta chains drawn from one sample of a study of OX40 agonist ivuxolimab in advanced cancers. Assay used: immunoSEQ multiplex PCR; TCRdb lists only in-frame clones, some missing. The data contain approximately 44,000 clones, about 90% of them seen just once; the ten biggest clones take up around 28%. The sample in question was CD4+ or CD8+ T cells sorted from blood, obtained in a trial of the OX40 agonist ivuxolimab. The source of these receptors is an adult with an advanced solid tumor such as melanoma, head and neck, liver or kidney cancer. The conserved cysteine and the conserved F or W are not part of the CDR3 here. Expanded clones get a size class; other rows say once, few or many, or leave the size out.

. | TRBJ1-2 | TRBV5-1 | ASSNKTGFNGYT
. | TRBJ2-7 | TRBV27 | ASSFQGLYEQY
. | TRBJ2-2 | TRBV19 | ASRRLGLAGNGELF
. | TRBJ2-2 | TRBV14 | ASSQDYFDANTGELF
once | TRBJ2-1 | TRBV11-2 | ASSFSRNEQF
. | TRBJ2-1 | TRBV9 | ALLGPSYNEQF
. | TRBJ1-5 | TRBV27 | ASSLLQGSSQPQH
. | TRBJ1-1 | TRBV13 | AGASGNTEAF
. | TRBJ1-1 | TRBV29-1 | SVEGATTEAF
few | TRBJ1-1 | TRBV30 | AFDPGGTEAF
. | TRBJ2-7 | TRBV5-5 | ASSWSAGVGEQY
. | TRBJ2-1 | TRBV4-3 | ASSQDPQGRNEQF
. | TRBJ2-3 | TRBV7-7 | ASSVPGLAGEVSADTQY
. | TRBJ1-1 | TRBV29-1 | SVVQGAFGTEAF
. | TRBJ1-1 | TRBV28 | ASSPQGRSTEAF
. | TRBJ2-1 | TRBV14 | ASSQDGGGLYNEQF
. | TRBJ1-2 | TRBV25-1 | ASSDYPSGLGYT
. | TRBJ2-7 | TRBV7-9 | ASGAGAYEQY
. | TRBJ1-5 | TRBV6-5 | ASSYGVDSNQPQH
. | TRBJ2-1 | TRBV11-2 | ASSFSPGLEYNEQF
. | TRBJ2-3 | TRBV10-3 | AIGADSTDTQY
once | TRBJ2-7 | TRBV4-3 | ASSPGLADSSYEQY
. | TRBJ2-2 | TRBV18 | ASSPYPGELF
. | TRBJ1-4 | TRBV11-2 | ASSFRTNEKLF
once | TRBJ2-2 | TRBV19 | ASNSDRATGELF
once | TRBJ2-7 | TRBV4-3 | ASSQGTDYEQY
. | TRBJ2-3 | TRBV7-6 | ASSLGLAYTDTQY
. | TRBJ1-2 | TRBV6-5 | ASFLVLRGGYT
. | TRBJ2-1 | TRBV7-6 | ASSFTGTSGLDNEQF
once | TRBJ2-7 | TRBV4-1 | ASSQDQGGYEQY
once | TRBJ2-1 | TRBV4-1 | ASSQEGTSGTAGYNEQF
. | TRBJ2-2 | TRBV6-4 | ASSARQGLGGELF
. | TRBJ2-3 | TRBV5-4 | ASSFGLGISTDTQY
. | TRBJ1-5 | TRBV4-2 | ASSQAWEGKEPQH
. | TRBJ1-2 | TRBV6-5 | ASSFMDRGQDGYT
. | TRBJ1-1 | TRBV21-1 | ASSYSRDRGQENTEAF
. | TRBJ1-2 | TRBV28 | ASSAPLDHYYGYT
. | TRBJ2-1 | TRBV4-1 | ASSREGMERSSYNEQF
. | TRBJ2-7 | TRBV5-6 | ASSPLESYEQY
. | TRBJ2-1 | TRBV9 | ASSLTGPYNEQF
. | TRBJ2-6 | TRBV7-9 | AFPGQGAGGANVLT
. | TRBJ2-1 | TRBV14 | ASSQGGGAGPYNEQF
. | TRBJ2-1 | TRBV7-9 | ASSLVRDSNNEQF
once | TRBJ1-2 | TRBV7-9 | ASSGGTGFLNYGYT
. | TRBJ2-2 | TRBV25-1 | ASSETSAGELF
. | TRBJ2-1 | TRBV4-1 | ASSPRAQRENNEQF
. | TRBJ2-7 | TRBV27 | ASSLTSGLGEY
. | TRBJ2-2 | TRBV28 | ASIVGRAAGELF
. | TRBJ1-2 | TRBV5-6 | ASSLDTGYGYT
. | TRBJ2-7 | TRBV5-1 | ASSLAPSGKGYEQY
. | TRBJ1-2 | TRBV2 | ASSEGTPTNYGYT
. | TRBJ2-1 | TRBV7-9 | ASSLESSGSNEQF
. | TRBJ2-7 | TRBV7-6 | ASSPPGTGPNEQY
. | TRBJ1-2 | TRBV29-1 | SARTGLFSYGYT
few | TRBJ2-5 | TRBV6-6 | ASSYSLGQEETQY
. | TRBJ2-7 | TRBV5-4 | ASSPASGPYEQY